This entry describes one T cell receptor beta chain. CDR1 and CDR2 from the germline V gene are MNHEY and SVGAGI. Trimming at V came to 7 bases and at J to 2 bases, leaving 5 bases not matched to a gene. This CDR3 comprises 14 residues. The record originates from a study of blood T cell repertoires in COVID-19. Study-level information: T cells, B-cell-depleted T cells, or PBMCs provided the cDNA or gDNA that served as material.

Under the authors' procedure: Reference gene primer amplification gave nucleated cell count estimates. Profiling relied on immunoSEQ multiplex PCR, and the TCRdb table lists in-frame clones only, not all of them. That table furnishes V, J and clone size, whereas the DNA furnished D and trimming. The data show around 27,000 clones, about 86% seen once. The clonotype originates from a human donor in a cohort sampled during active COVID-19. Sequencing was performed on peripheral blood. The chain recombines TRBV6-5 with TRBJ2-3; TRBD1 agrees at 8 bases. CDR3 amino acids: CASNRDRITDTQYF. In DNA form, the CDR3 reads TGTGCCAGCAACCGGGACAGGATCACAGATACGCAGTATTTT.